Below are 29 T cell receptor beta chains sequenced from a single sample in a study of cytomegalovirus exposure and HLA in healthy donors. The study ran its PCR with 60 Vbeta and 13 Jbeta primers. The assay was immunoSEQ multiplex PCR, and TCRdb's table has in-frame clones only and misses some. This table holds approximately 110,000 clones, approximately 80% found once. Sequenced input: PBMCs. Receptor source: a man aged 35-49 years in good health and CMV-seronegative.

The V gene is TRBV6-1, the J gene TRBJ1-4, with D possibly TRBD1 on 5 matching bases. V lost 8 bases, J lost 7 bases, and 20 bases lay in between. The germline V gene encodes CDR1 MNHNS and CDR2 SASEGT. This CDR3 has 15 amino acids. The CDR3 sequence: CASRDYPGVTEKLFF. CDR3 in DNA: TGTGCCAGCCGGGACTATCCTGGAGTAACTGAAAAACTGTTTTTT.

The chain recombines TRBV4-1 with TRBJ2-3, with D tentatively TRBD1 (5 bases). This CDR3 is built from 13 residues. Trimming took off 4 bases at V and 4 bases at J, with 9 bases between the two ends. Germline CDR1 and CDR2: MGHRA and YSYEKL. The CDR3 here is CASSLQGADTQYF. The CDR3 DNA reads TGCGCCAGCAGCCTTCAGGGCGCAGATACGCAGTATTTT.

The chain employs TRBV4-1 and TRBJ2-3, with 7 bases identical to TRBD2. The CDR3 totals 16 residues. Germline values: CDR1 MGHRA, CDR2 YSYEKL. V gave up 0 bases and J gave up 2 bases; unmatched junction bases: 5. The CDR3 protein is CASSQESGDNTDTQYF. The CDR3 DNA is TGCGCCAGCAGCCAAGAAAGCGGGGATAACACAGATACGCAGTATTTT.

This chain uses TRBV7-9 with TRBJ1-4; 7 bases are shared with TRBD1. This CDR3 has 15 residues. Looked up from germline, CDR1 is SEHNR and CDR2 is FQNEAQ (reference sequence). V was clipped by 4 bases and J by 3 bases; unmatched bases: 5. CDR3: CASSSGDSPNEKLFF. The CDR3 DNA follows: TGTGCCAGCAGCTCCGGGGACAGTCCTAATGAAAAACTGTTTTTT.

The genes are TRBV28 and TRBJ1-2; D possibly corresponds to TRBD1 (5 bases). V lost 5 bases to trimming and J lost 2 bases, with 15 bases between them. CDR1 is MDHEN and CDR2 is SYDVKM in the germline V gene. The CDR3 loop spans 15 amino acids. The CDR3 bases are TGTGCCAGCAGTCAAGAGACAGACCTGAACTATGGCTACACCTTC. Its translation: CASSQETDLNYGYTF.

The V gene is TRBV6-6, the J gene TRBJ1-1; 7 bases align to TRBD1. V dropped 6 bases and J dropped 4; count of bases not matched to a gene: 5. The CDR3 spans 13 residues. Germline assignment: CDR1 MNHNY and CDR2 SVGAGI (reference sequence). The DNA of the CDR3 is TGTGCCAGCAGGCCACAGGGGAGCACTGAAGCTTTCTTT. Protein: CASRPQGSTEAFF.

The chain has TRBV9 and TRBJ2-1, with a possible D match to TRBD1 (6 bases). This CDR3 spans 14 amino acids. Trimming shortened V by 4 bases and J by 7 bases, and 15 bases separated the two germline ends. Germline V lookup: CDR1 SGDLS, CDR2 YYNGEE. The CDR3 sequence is CASSLRLGTNEQFF. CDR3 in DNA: TGTGCCAGCAGCCTAAGGTTGGGGACAAATGAGCAGTTCTTC.

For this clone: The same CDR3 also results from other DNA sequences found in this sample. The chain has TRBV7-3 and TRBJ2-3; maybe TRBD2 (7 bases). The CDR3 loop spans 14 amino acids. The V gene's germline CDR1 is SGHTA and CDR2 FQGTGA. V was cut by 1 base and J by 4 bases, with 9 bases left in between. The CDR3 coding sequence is TGTGCCAGCAGCTTAAGGGGGGGCGCAGATACGCAGTATTTT. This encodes CASSLRGGADTQYF.

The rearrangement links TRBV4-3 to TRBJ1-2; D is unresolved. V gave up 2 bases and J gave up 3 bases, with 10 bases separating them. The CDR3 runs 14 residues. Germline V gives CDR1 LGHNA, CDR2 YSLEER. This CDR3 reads CASSQRLWDYGYTF. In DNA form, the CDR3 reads TGCGCCAGCAGCCAACGACTCTGGGACTATGGCTACACCTTC.

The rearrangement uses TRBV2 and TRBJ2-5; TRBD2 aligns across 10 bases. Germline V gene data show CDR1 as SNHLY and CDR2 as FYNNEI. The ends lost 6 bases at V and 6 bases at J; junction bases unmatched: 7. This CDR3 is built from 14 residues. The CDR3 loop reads CASREERGGKTQYF. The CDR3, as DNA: TGTGCCAGCAGGGAGGAGCGGGGGGGGAAGACCCAGTACTTC.

Here the CDR3 reads CASSGPTGDESTNEKLFF. The CDR3 nucleotides are TGTGCCAGCAGCGGACCAACAGGAGACGAATCAACTAATGAAAAACTGTTTTTT. This chain links TRBV9 with TRBJ1-4, with D possibly being TRBD1 (5 bases). V was shortened by 3 bases and J by 0 bases, with 18 bases between the two germline ends. In germline, CDR1 is SGDLS, CDR2 YYNGEE. This CDR3 is built from 18 residues. The full variable domain, its missing parts supplied by reference TRBV9 and TRBJ1-4, is DSGVTQTPKHLITATGQRVTLRCSPRSGDLSVYWYQQSLDQGLQFLIQYYNGEERAKGNILERFSAQQFPDLHSELNLSSLELGDSALYFCASSGPTGDESTNEKLFFGSGTQLSVL.

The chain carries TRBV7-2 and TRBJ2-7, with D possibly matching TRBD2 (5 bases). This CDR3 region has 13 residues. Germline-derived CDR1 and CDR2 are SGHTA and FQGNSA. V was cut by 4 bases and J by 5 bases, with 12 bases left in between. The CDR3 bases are TGTGCCAGCAGCTACAGAGGAGGCGACGAGCAGTACTTC. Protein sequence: CASSYRGGDEQYF.

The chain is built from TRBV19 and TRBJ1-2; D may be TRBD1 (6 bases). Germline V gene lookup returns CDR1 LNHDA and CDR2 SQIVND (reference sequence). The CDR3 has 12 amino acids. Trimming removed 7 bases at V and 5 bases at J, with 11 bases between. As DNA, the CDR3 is TGTGCCAGTACCGGGACAAGTTATGGCTACACCTTC. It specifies CASTGTSYGYTF.

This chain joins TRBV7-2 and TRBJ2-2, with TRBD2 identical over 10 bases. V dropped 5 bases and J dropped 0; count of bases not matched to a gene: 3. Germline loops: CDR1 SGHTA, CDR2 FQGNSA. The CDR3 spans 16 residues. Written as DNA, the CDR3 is TGTGCCAGCAGCCCTCTAGCGGGGGCGAACACCGGGGAGCTGTTTTTT. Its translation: CASSPLAGANTGELFF.

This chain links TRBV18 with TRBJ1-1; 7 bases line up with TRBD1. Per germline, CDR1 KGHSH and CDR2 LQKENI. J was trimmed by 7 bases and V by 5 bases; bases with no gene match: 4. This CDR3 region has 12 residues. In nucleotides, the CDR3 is TGTGCCAGCTCATTAGGACAGGTTGAAGCTTTCTTT. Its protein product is CASSLGQVEAFF.

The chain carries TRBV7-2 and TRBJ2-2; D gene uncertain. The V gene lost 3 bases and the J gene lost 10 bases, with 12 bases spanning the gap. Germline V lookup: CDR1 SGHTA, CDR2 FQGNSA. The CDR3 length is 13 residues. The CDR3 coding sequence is TGTGCCAGCAGCTTCTCGACTCTTGAGGAGCTGTTTTTT. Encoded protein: CASSFSTLEELFF.

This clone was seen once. The DNA for the CDR3 is TGTGCCACAAGAAAGGACAGGGCCTATGGCTACACCTTC. This translates into CATRKDRAYGYTF. This chain links TRBV5-6 with TRBJ1-2; TRBD1 aligns across 8 bases. V dropped 9 bases and J dropped 4; count of bases not matched to a gene: 8. CDR3 length equals 13 residues. The germline gives CDR1 SGHDT, CDR2 YYEEEE.

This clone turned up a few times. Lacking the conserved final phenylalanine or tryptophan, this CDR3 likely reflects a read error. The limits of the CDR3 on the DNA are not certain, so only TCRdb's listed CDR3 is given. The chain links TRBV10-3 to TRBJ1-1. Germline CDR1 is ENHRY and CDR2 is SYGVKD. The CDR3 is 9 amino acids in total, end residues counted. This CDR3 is CAISQAGEG.

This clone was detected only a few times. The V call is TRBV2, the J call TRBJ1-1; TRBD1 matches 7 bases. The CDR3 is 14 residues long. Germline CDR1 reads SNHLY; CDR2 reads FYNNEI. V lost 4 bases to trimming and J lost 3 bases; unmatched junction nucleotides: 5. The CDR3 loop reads CASSAQGRDTEAFF. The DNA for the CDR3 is TGTGCCAGCAGTGCACAGGGGCGGGACACTGAAGCTTTCTTT.

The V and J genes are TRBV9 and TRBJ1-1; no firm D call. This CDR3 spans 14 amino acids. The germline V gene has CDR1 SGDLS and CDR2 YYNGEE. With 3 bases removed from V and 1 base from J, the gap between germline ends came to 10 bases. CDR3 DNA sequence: TGTGCCAGCAGCGCACAGATTGAGAACACTGAAGCTTTCTTT. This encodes CASSAQIENTEAFF. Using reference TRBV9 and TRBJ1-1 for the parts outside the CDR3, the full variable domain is DSGVTQTPKHLITATGQRVTLRCSPRSGDLSVYWYQQSLDQGLQFLIQYYNGEERAKGNILERFSAQQFPDLHSELNLSSLELGDSALYFCASSAQIENTEAFFGQGTRLTVV.

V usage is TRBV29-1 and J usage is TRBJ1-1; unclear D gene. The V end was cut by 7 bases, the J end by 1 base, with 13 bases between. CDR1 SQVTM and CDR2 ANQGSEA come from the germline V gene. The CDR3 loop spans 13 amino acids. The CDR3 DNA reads TGCAGCGCTAGTACCCAGCGGAACACTGAAGCTTTCTTT. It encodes CSASTQRNTEAFF.

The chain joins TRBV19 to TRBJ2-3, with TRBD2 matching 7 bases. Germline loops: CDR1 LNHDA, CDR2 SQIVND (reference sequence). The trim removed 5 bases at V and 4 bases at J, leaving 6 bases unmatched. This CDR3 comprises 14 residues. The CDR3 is CASSLGGGSDTQYF. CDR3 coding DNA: TGTGCCAGTAGTTTGGGGGGGGGTTCAGATACGCAGTATTTT.

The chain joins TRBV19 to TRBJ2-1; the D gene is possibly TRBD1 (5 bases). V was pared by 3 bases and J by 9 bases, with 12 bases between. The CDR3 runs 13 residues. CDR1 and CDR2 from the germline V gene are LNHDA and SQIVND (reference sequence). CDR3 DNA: TGTGCCAGTAGTATCCGCGACAGAATTGAGCAGTTCTTC. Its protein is CASSIRDRIEQFF.

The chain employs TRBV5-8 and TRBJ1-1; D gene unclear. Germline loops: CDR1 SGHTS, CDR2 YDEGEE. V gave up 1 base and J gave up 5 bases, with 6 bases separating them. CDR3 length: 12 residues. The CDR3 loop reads CASSLSGTEAFF. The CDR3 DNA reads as TGTGCCAGCAGCTTGTCGGGAACTGAAGCTTTCTTT.

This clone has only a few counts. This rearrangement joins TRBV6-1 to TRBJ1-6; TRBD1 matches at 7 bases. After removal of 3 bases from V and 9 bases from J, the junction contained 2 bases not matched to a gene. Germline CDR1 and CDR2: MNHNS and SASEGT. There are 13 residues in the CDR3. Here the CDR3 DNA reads TGTGCCAGCAGTGATAGGGGGCTTTCACCCCTCCACTTT. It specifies CASSDRGLSPLHF.

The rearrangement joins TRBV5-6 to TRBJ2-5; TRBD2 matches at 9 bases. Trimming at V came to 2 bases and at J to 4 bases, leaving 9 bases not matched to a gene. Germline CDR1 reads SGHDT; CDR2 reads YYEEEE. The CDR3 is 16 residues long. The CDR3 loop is CASSFVPAGGTETQYF. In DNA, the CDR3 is TGTGCCAGCAGCTTTGTTCCAGCGGGGGGTACAGAGACCCAGTACTTC.

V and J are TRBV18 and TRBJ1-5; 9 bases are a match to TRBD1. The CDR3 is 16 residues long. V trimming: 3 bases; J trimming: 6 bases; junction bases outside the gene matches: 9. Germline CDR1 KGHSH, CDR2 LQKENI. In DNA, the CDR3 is TGTGCCAGCTCACCGGCCTCGGGACAGGGAATTCAGCCCCAGCATTTT. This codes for CASSPASGQGIQPQHF.

CDR3 loop: CASRKRQGSETEAFF. CDR3 sequence (DNA): TGTGCCAGCAGAAAAAGACAGGGTTCGGAGACTGAAGCTTTCTTT. The chain joins TRBV6-5 to TRBJ1-1, with 7 bases lining up with TRBD1. CDR1 is MNHEY, CDR2 SVGAGI, per germline. The CDR3 has 15 residues. V shed 6 bases, J shed 5 bases, and the junction held 12 bases outside the gene matches.

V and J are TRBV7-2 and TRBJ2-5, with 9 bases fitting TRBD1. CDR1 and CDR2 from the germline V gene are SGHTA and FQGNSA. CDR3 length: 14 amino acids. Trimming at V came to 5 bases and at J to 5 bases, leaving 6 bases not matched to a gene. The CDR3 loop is CASSATGGRETQYF. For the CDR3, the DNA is TGTGCCAGCAGCGCCACAGGGGGCCGCGAGACCCAGTACTTC.